This TCR beta chain came from a study of cytomegalovirus exposure and HLA in healthy donors. Study observations and caveats: A later analysis, which compared TCR beta chains of equal frequency, found the HLA-associated ones more clonally expanded. There were several of the most significant clusters that appeared linked to common viral pathogens in a later analysis.

Primers included in the PCR were 60 Vbeta and 13 Jbeta primers. Profiled with immunoSEQ multiplex PCR; TCRdb holds only in-frame clones, not every one. In all, the sample yields under 200,000 clones. V shed 2 bases and J shed 4 bases, with 8 bases lying between them. There are 13 residues in the CDR3. The germline CDR1 and CDR2 sequences are SEHNR and FQNEAQ (reference sequence). To note about this clone: Its antigen remains unidentified.

This rearrangement joins TRBV7-9 to TRBJ2-5; TRBD1 might be the D (5 bases). The sequence derives from a young man in good health and CMV-seronegative. The sequenced sample was PBMCs. The CDR3 reads CASSLIGVETQYF. The CDR3 DNA sequence: TGTGCCAGCAGCTTAATAGGGGTAGAGACCCAGTACTTC.